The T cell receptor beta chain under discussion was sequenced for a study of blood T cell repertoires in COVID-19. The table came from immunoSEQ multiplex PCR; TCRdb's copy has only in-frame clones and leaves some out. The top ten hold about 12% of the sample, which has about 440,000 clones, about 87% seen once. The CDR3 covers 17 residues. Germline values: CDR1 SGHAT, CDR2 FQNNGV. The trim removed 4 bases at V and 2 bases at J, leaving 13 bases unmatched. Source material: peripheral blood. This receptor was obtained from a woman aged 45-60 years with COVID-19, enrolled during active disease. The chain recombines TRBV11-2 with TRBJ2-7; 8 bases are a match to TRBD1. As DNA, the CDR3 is TGTGCCAGCAGCTCCCGTCAAACCGGGACAGGAACCTACGAGCAGTACTTC. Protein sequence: CASSSRQTGTGTYEQYF.